This is a list of T cell receptor beta chains from one sample in a study of human T cells and chemical hapten exposure. TCRdb independently ran MiXCR on the RACE reads; one entry per CDR3 protein. Here the sample spans about 84,000 distinct CDR3 sequences, roughly a tenth being singletons. The source was whole blood, collected in connection with sensitization to the hapten diphenylcyclopropenone (DPC). These receptors were collected from a woman aged 50 to 65 with alopecia areata. Some clones in this sample may be carry-over from other donors' samples. CDR3s include the opening cysteine and the closing phenylalanine or tryptophan. Fields, in order: clone size, D gene, J gene, V gene, CDR3 protein, CDR3 DNA. The D gene is left open where the match is weak. Some rows have no size entry. The others give once, few or many, or a class for an expanded clone.

many TRBD2 TRBJ2-3 TRBV7-9 CASSLGLAGVADTQYF TGTGCCAGCAGCTTAGGACTAGCGGGAGTAGCAGATACGCAGTATTTT
few TRBD2 TRBJ2-2 TRBV7-9 CASRPERLAGISGELFF TGTGCCAGCAGGCCCGAGAGACTAGCGGGAATCTCCGGGGAGCTGTTTTTT
few TRBD1 TRBJ2-5 TRBV6-5 CASSYGTGSAETQYF TGTGCCAGCAGTTACGGGACAGGGTCGGCAGAGACCCAGTACTTC
many TRBD1 TRBJ2-7 TRBV6-1 CASTTGERYEQYF TGTGCCAGCACCACAGGGGAACGGTACGAGCAGTACTTC
few - TRBJ1-2 TRBV7-2 CASSPLGGALSAYGYTF TGTGCCAGCAGCCCCCTGGGGGGCGCCCTTAGTGCCTATGGCTACACCTTC
few TRBD2 TRBJ2-5 TRBV11-2 CASSLVTSGRTQYF TGTGCCAGCAGCTTAGTGACTAGCGGTCGGACCCAGTACTTC
many - TRBJ2-3 TRBV2 CASSVRHVNTDTQYF TGTGCCAGCAGTGTAAGGCACGTAAACACAGATACGCAGTATTTT
- - TRBJ2-5 TRBV5-8 CASSPRTVQETQYF TGTGCCAGCAGCCCCAGGACAGTTCAAGAGACCCAGTACTTC
few - TRBJ1-5 TRBV6-5 CASSYSTAAGQPQHF TGTGCCAGCAGTTACTCGACGGCAGCAGGTCAGCCCCAGCATTTT
few - TRBJ2-4 TRBV19 CASSIRQGLAKNIQYF TGTGCCAGTAGTATACGCCAGGGCCTAGCCAAAAACATTCAGTACTTC
many TRBD2 TRBJ2-1 TRBV29-1 CSVVSSGISYNEQFF TGCAGCGTTGTCTCTAGCGGGATATCCTACAATGAGCAGTTCTTC
few - TRBJ1-2 TRBV28 CASSFRRAGGYTF TGTGCCAGCAGTTTTCGGAGGGCAGGTGGCTACACCTTC
many - TRBJ2-2 TRBV6-6 CASSSSDKNTGELFF TGTGCCAGCAGTTCCTCCGACAAGAACACCGGGGAGCTGTTTTTT
once TRBD2 TRBJ2-3 TRBV29-1 CSGRTSADTQYF TGCAGCGGCAGGACTAGCGCTGATACGCAGTATTTT
few TRBD2 TRBJ2-1 TRBV29-1 CSGGLAGPNEQFF TGCAGCGGCGGACTAGCGGGACCCAATGAGCAGTTCTTC
many - TRBJ2-7 TRBV27 CASSLRGRVYEQYF TGTGCCAGCAGTTTAAGGGGACGGGTCTACGAGCAGTACTTC
- - TRBJ1-1 TRBV20-1 CSASRTANTEAFF TGCAGTGCTAGTAGAACAGCGAACACTGAAGCTTTCTTT
many - TRBJ2-1 TRBV3-1 CASSLRSSYNEQFF TGTGCCAGCAGCCTAAGGAGCTCCTACAATGAGCAGTTCTTC
few TRBD2 TRBJ2-7 TRBV20-1 CSARAGVAGDFEQYF TGCAGTGCTAGAGCAGGTGTAGCGGGAGATTTTGAGCAGTACTTC
- - TRBJ2-1 TRBV28 CASSLRSGYNEQFF TGTGCCAGCAGTTTACGTAGCGGCTACAATGAGCAGTTCTTC
- TRBD1 TRBJ1-2 TRBV30 CAWKARDRGYYGYTF TGTGCCTGGAAAGCTAGGGACAGGGGTTATTATGGCTACACCTTC
many - TRBJ1-5 TRBV7-2 CASSFGRNQPQHF TGTGCCAGCAGCTTCGGCAGAAATCAGCCCCAGCATTTT
few TRBD1 TRBJ1-1 TRBV30 CAWREMTGPEAFF TGTGCCTGGAGGGAGATGACAGGGCCTGAAGCTTTCTTT
many - TRBJ1-2 TRBV28 CASRETANYGYTF TGTGCCAGCAGAGAGACAGCTAACTATGGCTACACCTTC
- - TRBJ1-4 TRBV27 CASSPQRNEKLFF TGTGCCAGCAGTCCCCAGAGGAACGAAAAACTGTTTTTT
- TRBD1 TRBJ2-7 TRBV14 CASSRRDRGYEQYF TGTGCCAGCAGCCGGCGGGACAGGGGCTACGAGCAGTACTTC
few - TRBJ2-5 TRBV12-3/TRBV12-4 CASTLDRSETQYF TGTGCCAGCACCCTTGACAGGTCCGAGACCCAGTACTTC
few - TRBJ1-1 TRBV6-2/TRBV6-3 CASSYKRQVSRAEAFF TGTGCCAGCAGTTACAAACGACAGGTTTCACGCGCTGAAGCTTTCTTT
many - TRBJ2-1 TRBV28 CRVGIYNEQFF TGCCGGGTGGGGATCTACAATGAGCAGTTCTTC
few - TRBJ1-2 TRBV29-1 CSATGQGLNYGYTF TGCAGCGCCACAGGCCAGGGTCTTAACTATGGCTACACCTTC
few - TRBJ1-2 TRBV19 CASSIDWSYGYTF TGTGCCAGTAGTATAGATTGGTCATATGGCTACACCTTC
- TRBD2 TRBJ2-2 TRBV12-3/TRBV12-4 CASRPTGGPTGELFF TGTGCCAGCCGCCCAACGGGAGGGCCCACCGGGGAGCTGTTTTTT
- TRBD2 TRBJ2-3 TRBV7-2 CASSQRLAGVTDTQYF TGTGCCAGCAGCCAACGACTAGCGGGAGTCACAGATACGCAGTATTTT
many - TRBJ1-1 TRBV6-1 CASSAPPLGGAFNYINEAFF TGTGCCAGCAGTGCCCCTCCCCTAGGAGGGGCATTCAACTATATCAATGAAGCTTTCTTT
many - TRBJ2-3 TRBV6-6 CASSYLGPDTQYF TGTGCCAGCAGTTACCTAGGACCAGATACGCAGTATTTT
few - TRBJ2-5 TRBV20-1 CSARDMVGVETQYF TGCAGTGCTAGAGATATGGTCGGGGTAGAGACCCAGTACTTC
- - TRBJ1-1 TRBV6-2/TRBV6-3 CASSYTTENTEAFF TGTGCCAGCAGTTACACGACAGAGAACACTGAAGCTTTCTTT
- - TRBJ2-7 TRBV27 CASSFRGGAEQYF TGTGCCAGCAGTTTTAGAGGAGGGGCCGAGCAGTACTTC
many - TRBJ2-2 TRBV9 CAEGGGPNTGELFF TGTGCAGAAGGCGGTGGTCCGAACACCGGGGAGCTGTTTTTT
- - TRBJ1-6 TRBV28 CASSLPRGAGNSPLHF TGTGCCAGCAGCCTCCCTAGAGGGGCGGGCAATTCACCCCTCCACTTT
many - TRBJ1-4 TRBV7-9 CASSLQGSRGEKLFF TGTGCCAGCAGCTTACAGGGGTCGCGGGGGGAAAAACTGTTTTTT
- - TRBJ2-3 TRBV4-2 CASSQGSQAYTDTQYF TGTGCCAGCAGCCAAGGGTCACAGGCTTACACAGATACGCAGTATTTT
many - TRBJ2-1 TRBV12-5 CASGLVLGGAYNEQFF TGTGCTAGTGGTTTGGTACTCGGGGGAGCCTACAATGAGCAGTTCTTC
few - TRBJ1-2 TRBV11-2 CASSAEQGSYGYTF TGTGCCAGCAGCGCCGAACAGGGCAGCTATGGCTACACCTTC
- - TRBJ1-1 TRBV29-1 CSVDPVNTEAFF TGCAGCGTTGATCCGGTGAACACTGAAGCTTTCTTT
many - TRBJ1-2 TRBV6-2/TRBV6-3 CASSSAPNRVNYGYTF TGTGCCAGCAGTTCAGCACCTAACAGGGTCAACTATGGCTACACCTTC
- - TRBJ2-3 TRBV15 CATSRDVADTDTQYF TGTGCCACCAGCAGAGATGTAGCGGACACAGATACGCAGTATTTT
many - TRBJ2-5 TRBV6-2/TRBV6-3 CASSYGALQYF TGTGCCAGCAGTTACGGGGCCCTCCAGTACTTC
many - TRBJ2-4 TRBV4-1 CASSQDWWKNIQYF TGCGCCAGCAGCCAAGATTGGTGGAAAAACATTCAGTACTTC
- TRBD2 TRBJ2-5 TRBV5-1 CASSQTSGTVETQYF TGCGCCAGCAGCCAGACTAGCGGGACCGTCGAGACCCAGTACTTC
few - TRBJ2-1 TRBV18 CASSPPSRVDEQFF TGTGCCAGCTCACCACCGAGCAGGGTTGATGAGCAGTTCTTC
few - TRBJ2-7 TRBV5-5 CASSLGVGTPSYEQYF TGTGCCAGCAGCTTGGGGGTCGGAACCCCTTCCTACGAGCAGTACTTC
few - TRBJ2-5 TRBV29-1 CSVIGSETQYF TGCAGCGTGATCGGGTCGGAGACCCAGTACTTC